These T cell receptor beta chains were read from a single sample in a study of blood T cell repertoires in COVID-19. Method: immunoSEQ multiplex PCR; TCRdb's copy keeps in-frame clones and lacks some. The data hold about 190,000 clones, with approximately 85% observed a single time. The sequenced sample was peripheral blood. The receptors were sampled from a man older than 75 with COVID-19, enrolled during active disease. Each CDR3 is given with its conserved first and last residue. A D gene is named only where the DNA matches it firmly. A clone size is listed for some rows: how often the clone was seen (once, few, many), or a class if it is expanded.

NA	TRBV6-5	NA	TRBJ1-2	CASNPAAGNYYGYTF	TGTGCCAGCAACCCTGCAGCAGGGAACTACTATGGCTACACCTTC
NA	TRBV10-3	NA	TRBJ1-2	CAISESNRPSYGYTF	TGTGCCATCAGTGAGTCAAACAGGCCGAGCTATGGCTACACCTTC
NA	TRBV7-9	NA	TRBJ1-1	CASSSQTNTEAFF	TGTGCCAGCAGCTCACAGACGAACACTGAAGCTTTCTTT
NA	TRBV7-3	NA	TRBJ2-2	CASSLLGADTGELFF	TGTGCCAGCAGCTTACTCGGAGCGGACACCGGGGAGCTGTTTTTT
NA	TRBV9	NA	TRBJ2-3	CASSFQGGATDTQYF	TGTGCCAGCTCCTTCCAGGGCGGGGCGACAGATACGCAGTATTTT
NA	TRBV6-5	NA	TRBJ2-3	CASRRDSADTQYF	TGTGCCAGCAGGCGGGACAGTGCAGATACGCAGTATTTT
NA	TRBV7-2	once	TRBJ1-1	CASSGGGTEAFF	TGTGCCAGCAGCGGGGGGGGCACTGAAGCTTTCTTT
NA	TRBV6-5	NA	TRBJ2-3	CASRHSSTDTQYF	TGTGCCAGCCGACACTCATCCACAGATACGCAGTATTTT
NA	TRBV6-1	few	TRBJ1-3	CASSERQGNTIYF	TGTGCCAGCAGTGAACGACAGGGAAACACCATATATTTT
TRBD2	TRBV20-1	NA	TRBJ2-3	CSASAGLAGGTTDTQYF	TGCAGTGCTAGTGCGGGACTAGCGGGGGGCACCACAGATACGCAGTATTTT
NA	TRBV7-2	NA	TRBJ1-5	CASSLGGQKGNQPQHF	TGTGCCAGCAGCTTAGGAGGACAGAAAGGTAATCAGCCCCAGCATTTT
TRBD1	TRBV10-3	NA	TRBJ1-2	CAISELGQGNYGYTF	TGTGCCATCAGTGAGTTGGGACAGGGGAACTATGGCTACACCTTC
NA	TRBV6-5	NA	TRBJ1-6	CASSRGTDGPADF	TGTGCCAGCAGCCGGGGGACGGACGGACCCGCAGACTTT
NA	TRBV5-1	NA	TRBJ1-1	CASSSLEGEAFF	TGCGCCAGCAGCTCACTGGAGGGCGAAGCTTTCTTT
NA	TRBV28	few	TRBJ1-2	CASSFEGSRGSF	TGTGCCAGCAGTTTTGAGGGGAGCAGGGGCTCCTTC
TRBD1	TRBV14	NA	TRBJ2-1	CASSHWTGPYNEQFF	TGTGCCAGCAGTCATTGGACAGGGCCTTACAATGAGCAGTTCTTC
NA	TRBV5-4	once	TRBJ1-1	CASSLSGSDEAFF	TGTGCCAGCAGCTTGTCAGGGTCGGATGAAGCTTTCTTT
NA	TRBV5-1	NA	TRBJ2-3	CASSSGGSTDTQYF	TGCGCCAGCAGCTCTGGAGGCAGCACAGATACGCAGTATTTT
TRBD1	TRBV6-5	NA	TRBJ1-5	CASRTGGSQPQHF	TGTGCCAGCAGAACAGGGGGCTCTCAGCCCCAGCATTTT
TRBD1	TRBV10-3	NA	TRBJ1-2	CAISESRDRGSGYTF	TGTGCCATCAGTGAGTCCCGGGACAGGGGGAGTGGCTACACCTTC
TRBD1	TRBV11-3	NA	TRBJ1-2	CASSYRGEGDYGYTF	TGTGCCAGCAGCTACAGGGGAGAAGGGGACTATGGCTACACCTTC
TRBD1	TRBV19	NA	TRBJ1-5	CASSPDRGNQPQHF	TGTGCCAGTAGCCCTGACAGGGGGAATCAGCCCCAGCATTTT
NA	TRBV27	NA	TRBJ1-3	CATAPRGGNTIYF	TGTGCCACGGCCCCCAGGGGTGGAAACACCATATATTTT
TRBD2	TRBV3-1/TRBV3-2	NA	TRBJ2-4	CASSPAGGRKNIQYF	TGTGCCAGCAGCCCCGCGGGGGGCCGCAAAAACATTCAGTACTTC
TRBD2	TRBV28	NA	TRBJ2-7	CASSLSHSGGAVYEQYF	TGTGCCAGCAGTTTAAGCCATAGCGGGGGGGCCGTCTACGAGCAGTACTTC
TRBD1	TRBV6-5	NA	TRBJ1-5	CATSRQGSSNQPQHF	TGTGCCACCTCCCGACAGGGGAGCAGCAATCAGCCCCAGCATTTT
TRBD1	TRBV7-2	NA	TRBJ1-2	CASSLNLDRGLGYTF	TGTGCCAGCAGCTTAAATCTGGACAGGGGGCTTGGCTACACCTTC
NA	TRBV18	NA	TRBJ1-5	CASSPDNRAGQPQHF	TGTGCCAGCTCACCCGACAACAGGGCGGGTCAGCCCCAGCATTTT
NA	TRBV3-1/TRBV3-2	NA	TRBJ1-4	CASSQDSRLTEKLFF	TGTGCCAGCAGCCAAGATTCGAGACTCACGGAAAAACTGTTTTTT
TRBD1	TRBV6-5	NA	TRBJ1-5	CASRRGQGIYQPQHF	TGTGCCAGCAGGAGGGGACAGGGGATCTATCAGCCCCAGCATTTT